Presented here are 27 T cell receptor beta chains from one specimen sequenced in a study of blood T cell repertoires in COVID-19. Sequencing used immunoSEQ multiplex PCR; TCRdb keeps in-frame clones, though not all of them. The repertoire holds 120,000 to 150,000 clones, over 70% seen once, with 3% to 4.5% in the top ten. The sample was PBMCs or T cells enriched from blood (not recorded which). The receptors shown here come from a man between 50 and 59 years old in a cohort exposed to, infected with or recovered from COVID-19 (not recorded which).

The rearrangement joins TRBV12-2 to TRBJ2-1; TRBD2, as called in the table, went unchecked against the DNA. TRBV12-2 is labeled a pseudogene. This CDR3 has 14 amino acids. CDR3 sequence (DNA): TGTGCAAGTCGCGCTGGGGGCGGGAGCAATGAGCAGTTCTTC. Protein sequence: CASRAGGGSNEQFF.

The chain employs TRBV4-3 and TRBJ2-7; 7 positions agree with TRBD1. The length of the CDR3 is 15 residues. The junction had 4 bases not matched to a gene; V was cut back by 0 bases and J by 2 bases. Germline V lookup: CDR1 LGHNA, CDR2 YSLEER. CDR3: CASSQDRDSPYEQYF. The CDR3 DNA is TGCGCCAGCAGCCAAGATCGGGACAGCCCCTACGAGCAGTACTTC.

V gene TRBV10-3 combines with J gene TRBJ1-1; D ambiguous. CDR1 and CDR2 from the germline V gene are ENHRY and SYGVKD. This CDR3 contains 12 residues. V was shortened by 11 bases and J by 0 bases, with 10 bases between the two germline ends. As DNA, the CDR3 is TGTGCCGGTCGGTCTATGAACACTGAAGCTTTCTTT. Translated: CAGRSMNTEAFF.

The genes are TRBV12-3 or TRBV12-4 and TRBJ1-5; D remains unclear. Between the trimmed V and J ends, which lost 6 bases and 5 bases, there was a span of 11 bases. The CDR3 is made up of 13 amino acids. The CDR3 sequence: CASSLQSHQPQHF. The CDR3 DNA sequence: TGTGCCAGCAGCCTACAGAGTCATCAGCCCCAGCATTTT.

The chain is built from TRBV6-4 and TRBJ1-1; D remains unclear. This CDR3 has 13 amino acids. The V gene lost 9 bases and the J gene lost 5 bases, with 16 bases spanning the gap. Germline assignment: CDR1 MRHNA and CDR2 SNTAGT. CDR3: CASRERERTEAFF. CDR3 DNA: TGTGCCAGTCGGGAGAGGGAACGGACTGAAGCTTTCTTT.

This chain joins TRBV2 and TRBJ2-7; the D gene is possibly TRBD1 (6 bases). This CDR3 has 13 amino acids. The V gene's germline CDR1 is SNHLY and CDR2 FYNNEI. The V end lost 10 bases, the J end lost 4 bases, and 17 bases lay between the germline ends. The CDR3 reads CATGLDRLYEQYF. The CDR3, as DNA: TGTGCCACCGGTTTGGACAGATTATACGAGCAGTACTTC.

The chain combines TRBV6-5 with TRBJ1-2, with TRBD1 matching over 9 bases. The ends lost 2 bases at V and 4 bases at J; junction bases unmatched: 8. This CDR3 has 16 residues. Germline lookup yields CDR1 MNHEY and CDR2 SVGAGI. CDR3 amino acids: CASSYLGQGLGYGYTF. CDR3 DNA sequence: TGTGCCAGCAGTTACCTGGGACAGGGATTAGGCTATGGCTACACCTTC.

This clone has just a few counts. V usage is TRBV23-1 and J usage is TRBJ2-7, with TRBD1 matching 9 bases. Being an ORF, TRBV23-1 has a function that is uncertain. The CDR3 loop spans 14 amino acids. With 4 bases clipped from V and 2 bases from J, the junction kept 3 bases outside the gene matches. The CDR3 DNA reads as TGCGCCAGCAGTCCCTGGACAGGGGCCTACGAGCAGTACTTC. Protein product: CASSPWTGAYEQYF.

The chain is built from TRBV4-1 and TRBJ2-1; 8 nucleotides agree with TRBD1. Trimming at V came to 3 bases and at J to 7 bases, leaving 2 bases not matched to a gene. This CDR3 comprises 13 residues. Germline CDR1 is MGHRA and CDR2 is YSYEKL. The CDR3 nucleotides are TGCGCCAGCAGCCAGAGGACAGGGAATGAGCAGTTCTTC. Translation: CASSQRTGNEQFF.

This chain connects TRBV9 to TRBJ1-4, with D unclear. The CDR3 consists of 14 residues. Germline CDR1 reads SGDLS; CDR2 reads YYNGEE. The V end was cut by 1 base, the J end by 2 bases, with 6 bases between. The CDR3, as DNA: TGTGCCAGCAGCGTAAGAGGGACTAATGAAAAACTGTTTTTT. This encodes CASSVRGTNEKLFF.

The chain links TRBV30 to TRBJ1-1, with D unclear. The V end lost 1 base, the J end lost 11 bases, and 11 bases lay between the germline ends. The CDR3 runs 11 residues. CDR1 is GTSNPN, CDR2 SVGIG, per germline (reference sequence). The CDR3 DNA reads TGTGCCTGGAGTGAGTCAGCGCAGGCTTTCTTT. This codes for CAWSESAQAFF. Using reference TRBV30 and TRBJ1-1 for the parts outside the CDR3, the full variable domain is SQTIHQWPATLVQPVGSPLSLECTVEGTSNPNLYWYRQAAGRGLQLLFYSVGIGQISSEVPQNLSASRPQDRQFILSSKKLLLSDSGFYLCAWSESAQAFFGQGTRLTVV.

V usage is TRBV5-6 and J usage is TRBJ1-6, with 9 nucleotides matching TRBD1. The junction had 16 bases not matched to a gene; V was cut back by 4 bases and J by 8 bases. Germline CDR1 is SGHDT and CDR2 is YYEEEE. The CDR3 consists of 18 residues. CDR3 sequence: CASSTLTGGIRGDSPLHF. The CDR3 region has the DNA TGTGCCAGCAGCACACTAACAGGGGGCATCCGGGGGGATTCACCCCTCCACTTT.

The chain is built from TRBV6-6 and TRBJ2-2; D is uncertain. The germline V and J ends were trimmed by 11 bases and 0 bases, with 10 bases remaining between them. Germline CDR1 MNHNY, CDR2 SVGAGI (reference sequence). The CDR3 loop spans 13 amino acids. In DNA, the CDR3 is TGTGCCGGTTCTACTCCGAACACCGGGGAGCTGTTTTTT. Its translation: CAGSTPNTGELFF.

This clone was recorded only once. DNA of the CDR3: TGTGCCACCTACGGGCAGGGAAGGACTGAAGCTTTCTTT. Translation gives CATYGQGRTEAFF. The V gene is TRBV15, the J gene TRBJ1-1, with D possibly TRBD1 on 5 matching bases. Germline V lookup: CDR1 LNHNV, CDR2 YYDKDF (reference sequence). The CDR3 runs 13 residues. V was shortened by 8 bases and J by 5 bases, with 15 bases between the two germline ends.

V gene TRBV5-1 combines with J gene TRBJ2-5; 8 nucleotides line up with TRBD2. Germline V gene lookup returns CDR1 SGHRS and CDR2 YFSETQ. The V and J ends lost 2 bases and 5 bases, in that order; junction bases with no gene match: 5. The CDR3 covers 14 residues. The CDR3 nucleotides are TGCGCCAGCAGCTTAGCGGGAGTGAGCGAGACCCAGTACTTC. Translating gives CASSLAGVSETQYF.

The V call is TRBV2, the J call TRBJ2-1, with 13 bases that match TRBD2. The germline V gene encodes CDR1 SNHLY and CDR2 FYNNEI. The CDR3 has 15 amino acids. After removal of 8 bases from V and 5 bases from J, the junction contained 6 bases not matched to a gene. The CDR3 DNA sequence: TGTGCCAGCGATAAGACTAGCGGGAGGAACAATGAGCAGTTCTTC. Its protein product is CASDKTSGRNNEQFF.

V and J are TRBV13 and TRBJ2-3; D is unclear. The CDR3 covers 13 residues. Germline CDR1 is PRHDT and CDR2 is FYEKMQ (reference sequence). Deletions cut 4 bases from V and 4 bases from J, with 9 bases between. For the CDR3, the DNA is TGTGCCAGCAGCTCAAACTTGGCAGATACGCAGTATTTT. Its translation is CASSSNLADTQYF.

The chain employs TRBV9 and TRBJ1-1; no clear D. There are 14 residues in the CDR3. Germline-derived CDR1 and CDR2 are SGDLS and YYNGEE. V was cut by 0 bases and J by 5 bases, with 11 bases left in between. CDR3 in amino acids: CASSVGPGGTEAFF. The CDR3 nucleotides read TGTGCCAGCAGCGTAGGACCAGGAGGGACTGAAGCTTTCTTT.

CDR3 sequence (DNA): TGCGCCAGCAGCCTCCGGACAGGGTATTCCTACGAGCAGTACTTC. Translating it yields CASSLRTGYSYEQYF. This sequence joins TRBV5-1 and TRBJ2-7, with 8 bases lining up with TRBD1. V shed 4 bases and J 1 base; nucleotides not matched to a gene: 7. Germline V gene lookup returns CDR1 SGHRS and CDR2 YFSETQ. This CDR3 comprises 15 residues.

This clone was observed a few times. The chain joins TRBV7-8 to TRBJ1-5; D is ambiguous. Germline V gene data show CDR1 as SGHVS and CDR2 as FQNEAQ. This CDR3 is built from 15 residues. Trimming took off 1 base at V and 0 bases at J, with 7 bases between the two ends. The CDR3: CASSLEQHSNQPQHF. CDR3 bases: TGTGCCAGCAGCTTAGAACAGCATAGCAATCAGCCCCAGCATTTT.

This clone was seen a single time. The CDR3 protein is CASSAREGSATQYF. CDR3 nucleotide sequence: TGTGCCAGCAGTGCACGGGAGGGCTCGGCGACCCAGTACTTC. The rearrangement joins TRBV2 to TRBJ2-5; 8 bases are a match to TRBD2. Trimming at V came to 4 bases and at J to 7 bases, leaving 8 bases not matched to a gene. Looked up from germline, CDR1 is SNHLY and CDR2 is FYNNEI. This CDR3 is built from 14 residues.

The chain has TRBV12-3 or TRBV12-4 and TRBJ1-2, with unresolved D. Between the trimmed V and J ends, which lost 3 bases and 1 base, there was a span of 6 bases. The CDR3 length is 13 residues. CDR3 DNA: TGTGCCAGCAGTTTCAGCGGTAACTATGGCTACACCTTC. Its protein is CASSFSGNYGYTF.

The chain employs TRBV5-1 and TRBJ2-2, with 8 bases that match TRBD2. CDR1 is SGHRS, CDR2 YFSETQ, per germline. The V and J ends lost 4 bases and 5 bases, in that order; junction bases with no gene match: 7. This CDR3 has 15 residues. The CDR3 loop is CASSRTGGETGELFF. The CDR3 coding sequence is TGCGCCAGCAGCCGGACCGGGGGGGAGACCGGGGAGCTGTTTTTT.

The rearrangement uses TRBV24-1 and TRBJ1-5; maybe TRBD1 (6 bases). Deletions cut 6 bases from V and 4 bases from J, with 6 bases between. This CDR3 contains 12 residues. Germline values: CDR1 KGHDR, CDR2 SFDVKD. CDR3 residues: CATSRGNQPQHF. The DNA of the CDR3 is TGTGCCACCAGTAGGGGGAATCAGCCCCAGCATTTT.

The chain combines TRBV5-1 with TRBJ2-3; D is perhaps TRBD2 (6 bases). Germline loops: CDR1 SGHRS, CDR2 YFSETQ. Trimming cost V 2 bases and J 4 bases, with 8 bases left between them. The CDR3 runs 13 residues. The CDR3 here is CASSFTGADTQYF. The CDR3 DNA reads TGCGCCAGCAGCTTCACGGGGGCAGATACGCAGTATTTT.

The J gene is TRBJ2-5, the V gene TRBV5-4, with 13 bases that match TRBD2. The CDR3 extends over 16 amino acids. V shed 0 bases and J 5 bases; nucleotides not matched to a gene: 4. Looked up from germline, CDR1 is SGHNT and CDR2 is YYREEE (reference sequence). The CDR3 here is CASSLGGTSGTETQYF. In DNA, the CDR3 is TGTGCCAGCAGCTTGGGGGGGACTAGCGGGACCGAGACCCAGTACTTC.

The V and J genes are TRBV7-2 and TRBJ2-5; 10 bases fit TRBD2. Germline V gives CDR1 SGHTA, CDR2 FQGNSA. After removal of 6 bases from V and 4 bases from J, the junction contained 11 bases not matched to a gene. This CDR3 comprises 16 residues. The CDR3 nucleotides read TGTGCCAGCAGTAGAAGCAGCGGGGGGGCCCGAGAGACCCAGTACTTC. Translated, it gives CASSRSSGGARETQYF.